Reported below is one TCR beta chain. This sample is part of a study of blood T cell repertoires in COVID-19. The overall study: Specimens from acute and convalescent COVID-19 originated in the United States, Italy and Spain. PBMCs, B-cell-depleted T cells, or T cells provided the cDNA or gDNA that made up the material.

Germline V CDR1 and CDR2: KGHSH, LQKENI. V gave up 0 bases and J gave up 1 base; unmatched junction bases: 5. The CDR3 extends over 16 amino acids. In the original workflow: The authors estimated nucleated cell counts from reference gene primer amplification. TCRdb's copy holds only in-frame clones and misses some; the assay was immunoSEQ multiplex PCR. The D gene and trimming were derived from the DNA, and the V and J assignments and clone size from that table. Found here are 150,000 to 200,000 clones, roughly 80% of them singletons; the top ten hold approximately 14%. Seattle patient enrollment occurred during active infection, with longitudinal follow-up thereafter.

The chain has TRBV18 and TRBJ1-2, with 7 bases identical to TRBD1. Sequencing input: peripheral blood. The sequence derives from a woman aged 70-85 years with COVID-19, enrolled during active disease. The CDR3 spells CASSPPRGLGNYGYTF. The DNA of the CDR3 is TGTGCCAGCTCACCACCGAGGGGGCTGGGTAACTATGGCTACACCTTC.